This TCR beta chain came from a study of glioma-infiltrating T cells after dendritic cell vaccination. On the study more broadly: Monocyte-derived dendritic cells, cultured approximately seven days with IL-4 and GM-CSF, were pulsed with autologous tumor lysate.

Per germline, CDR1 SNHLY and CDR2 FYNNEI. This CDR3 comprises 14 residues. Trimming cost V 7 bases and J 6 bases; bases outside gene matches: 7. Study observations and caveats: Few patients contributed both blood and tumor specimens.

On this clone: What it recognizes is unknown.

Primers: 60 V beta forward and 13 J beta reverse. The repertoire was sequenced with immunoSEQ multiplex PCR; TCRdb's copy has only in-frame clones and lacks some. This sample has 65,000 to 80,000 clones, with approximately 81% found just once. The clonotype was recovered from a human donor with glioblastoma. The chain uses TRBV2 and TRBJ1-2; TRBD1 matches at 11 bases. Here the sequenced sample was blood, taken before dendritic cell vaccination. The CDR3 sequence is CASTRRGQGDGYTF. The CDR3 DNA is TGTGCCAGCACACGCCGGGGACAGGGGGATGGCTACACCTTC.